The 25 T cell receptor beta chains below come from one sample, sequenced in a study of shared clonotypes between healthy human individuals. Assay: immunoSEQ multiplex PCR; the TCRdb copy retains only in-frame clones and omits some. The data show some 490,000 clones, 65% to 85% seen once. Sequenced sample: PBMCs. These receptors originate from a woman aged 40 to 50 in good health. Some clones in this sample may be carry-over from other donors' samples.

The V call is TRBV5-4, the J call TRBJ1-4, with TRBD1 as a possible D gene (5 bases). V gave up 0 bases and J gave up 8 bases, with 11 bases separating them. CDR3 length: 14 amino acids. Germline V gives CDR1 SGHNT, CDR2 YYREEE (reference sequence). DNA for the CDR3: TGTGCCAGCAGCTTGGGCGGGGCTGGGGAAAAACTGTTTTTT. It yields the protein CASSLGGAGEKLFF. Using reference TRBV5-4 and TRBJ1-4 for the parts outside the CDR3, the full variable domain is ETGVTQSPTHLIKTRGQQVTLRCSSQSGHNTVSWYQQALGQGPQFIFQYYREEENGRGNFPPRFSGLQFPNYSSELNVNALELDDSALYLCASSLGGAGEKLFFGSGTQLSVL.

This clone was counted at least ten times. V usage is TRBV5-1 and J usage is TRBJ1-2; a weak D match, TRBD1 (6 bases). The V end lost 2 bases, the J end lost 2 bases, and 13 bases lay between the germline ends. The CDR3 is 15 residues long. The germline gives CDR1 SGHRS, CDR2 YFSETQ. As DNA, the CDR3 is TGCGCCAGCAGCTTATCGGACAGTCCGAACTATGGCTACACCTTC. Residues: CASSLSDSPNYGYTF.

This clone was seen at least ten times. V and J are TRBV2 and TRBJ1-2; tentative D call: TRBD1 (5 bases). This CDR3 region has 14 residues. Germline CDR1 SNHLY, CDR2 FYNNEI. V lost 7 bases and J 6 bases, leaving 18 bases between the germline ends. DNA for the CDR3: TGTGCCAGCAAGCGCCGGGGACGGGGGGATGGCTACACCTTC. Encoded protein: CASKRRGRGDGYTF.

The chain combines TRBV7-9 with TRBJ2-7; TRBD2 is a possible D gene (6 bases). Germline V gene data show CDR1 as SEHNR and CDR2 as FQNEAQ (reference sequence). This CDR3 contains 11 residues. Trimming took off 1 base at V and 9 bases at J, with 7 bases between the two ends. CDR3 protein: CASSLGGAQYF. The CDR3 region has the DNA TGTGCCAGCAGCTTAGGCGGGGCGCAGTACTTC.

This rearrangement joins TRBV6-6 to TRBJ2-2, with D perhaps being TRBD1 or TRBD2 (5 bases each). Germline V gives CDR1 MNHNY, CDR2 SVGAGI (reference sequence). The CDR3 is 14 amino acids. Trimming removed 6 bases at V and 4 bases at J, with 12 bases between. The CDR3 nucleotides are TGTGCCAGCAGGTCAGGGACGTGCACCGGGGAGCTGTTTTTT. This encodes CASRSGTCTGELFF.

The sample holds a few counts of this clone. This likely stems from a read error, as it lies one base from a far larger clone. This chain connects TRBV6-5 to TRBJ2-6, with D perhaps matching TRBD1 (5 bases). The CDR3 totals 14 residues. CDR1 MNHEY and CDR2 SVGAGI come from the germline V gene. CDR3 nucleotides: TGTGCCAGCAGCCGACTTTCTGGGGCCAACGTCCTGGCTTTC. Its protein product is CASSRLSGANVLAF.

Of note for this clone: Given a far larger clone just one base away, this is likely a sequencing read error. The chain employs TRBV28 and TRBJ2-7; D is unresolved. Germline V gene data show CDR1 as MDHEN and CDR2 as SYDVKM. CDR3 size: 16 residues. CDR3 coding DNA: TGTGCCGGCAGTTTACCCCGAGATGTCGGCCCGGACGAGCAGTACTTC. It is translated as CAGSLPRDVGPDEQYF.

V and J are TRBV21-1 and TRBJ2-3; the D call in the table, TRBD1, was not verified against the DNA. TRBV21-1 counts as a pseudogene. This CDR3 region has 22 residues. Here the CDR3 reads CASSKEDSGQRVKCSSTDTQYF. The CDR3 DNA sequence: TGTGCCAGCAGCAAAGAGGACTCGGGACAGCGCGTGAAGTGTTCTAGCACAGATACGCAGTATTTT.

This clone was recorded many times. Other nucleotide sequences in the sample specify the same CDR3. In DNA, the CDR3 is TGTGCCATCAGTGAGTCCCTCTACGAGCAGTACTTC. Its protein is CAISESLYEQYF. The V and J genes are TRBV10-3 and TRBJ2-7, with no clear D. In germline, CDR1 is ENHRY, CDR2 SYGVKD. V was pared by 0 bases and J by 3 bases, with 3 bases between. The length of the CDR3 is 12 residues.

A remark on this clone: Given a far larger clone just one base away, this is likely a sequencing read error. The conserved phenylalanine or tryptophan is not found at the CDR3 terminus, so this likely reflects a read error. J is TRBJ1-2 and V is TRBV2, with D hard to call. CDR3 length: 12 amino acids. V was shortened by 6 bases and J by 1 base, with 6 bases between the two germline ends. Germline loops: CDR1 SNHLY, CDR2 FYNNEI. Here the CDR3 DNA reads TGTGCCAGCAGGGGCAGTAACTATGGCTACACCTTA. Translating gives CASRGSNYGYTL.

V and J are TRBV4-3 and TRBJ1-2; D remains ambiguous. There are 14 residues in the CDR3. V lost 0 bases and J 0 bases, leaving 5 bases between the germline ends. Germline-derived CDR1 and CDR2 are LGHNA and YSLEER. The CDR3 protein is CASSQDGANYGYTF. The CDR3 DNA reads TGCGCCAGCAGCCAAGATGGAGCTAACTATGGCTACACCTTC.

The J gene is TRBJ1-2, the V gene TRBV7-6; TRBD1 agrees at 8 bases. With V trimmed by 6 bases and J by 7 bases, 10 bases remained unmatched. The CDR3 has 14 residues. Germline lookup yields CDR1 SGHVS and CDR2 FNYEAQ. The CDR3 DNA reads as TGTGCCAGCAGAATGGGACAGGACCACGGTGGCTACACCTTC. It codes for CASRMGQDHGGYTF.

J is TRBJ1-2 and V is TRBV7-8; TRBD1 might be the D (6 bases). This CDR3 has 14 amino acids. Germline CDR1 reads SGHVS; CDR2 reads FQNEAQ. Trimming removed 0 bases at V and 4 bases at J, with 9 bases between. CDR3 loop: CASSLAGRGYGYTF. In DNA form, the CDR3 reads TGTGCCAGCAGCTTAGCCGGCAGGGGCTATGGCTACACCTTC.

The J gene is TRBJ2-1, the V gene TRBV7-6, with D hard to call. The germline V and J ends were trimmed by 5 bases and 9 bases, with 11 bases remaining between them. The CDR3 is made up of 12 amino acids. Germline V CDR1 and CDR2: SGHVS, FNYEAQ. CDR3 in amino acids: CASSHRGSEQFF. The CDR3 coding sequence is TGTGCCAGCAGCCACCGAGGTAGTGAGCAGTTCTTC. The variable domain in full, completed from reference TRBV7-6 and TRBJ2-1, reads GAGVSQSPRYKVTKRGQDVALRCDPISGHVSLYWYRQALGQGPEFLTYFNYEAQQDKSGLPNDRFSAERPEGSISTLTIQRTEQRDSAMYRCASSHRGSEQFFGPGTRLTVL.

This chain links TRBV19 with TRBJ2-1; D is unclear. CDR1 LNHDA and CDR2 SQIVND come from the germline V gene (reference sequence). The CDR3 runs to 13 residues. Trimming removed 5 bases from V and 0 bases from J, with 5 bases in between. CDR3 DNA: TGTGCCAGTAGTGTCGGCTCCTACAATGAGCAGTTCTTC. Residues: CASSVGSYNEQFF.

As DNA, the CDR3 is TGTGCCATTCGCCGACTAAACACCGGGGAGCTGTTTTTT. It yields the protein CAIRRLNTGELFF. This chain connects TRBV10-3 to TRBJ2-2; a weak D match, TRBD2 (5 bases). The CDR3 has 13 amino acids. CDR1 ENHRY and CDR2 SYGVKD come from the germline V gene. Trimming shortened V by 9 bases and J by 2 bases, and 10 bases separated the two germline ends.

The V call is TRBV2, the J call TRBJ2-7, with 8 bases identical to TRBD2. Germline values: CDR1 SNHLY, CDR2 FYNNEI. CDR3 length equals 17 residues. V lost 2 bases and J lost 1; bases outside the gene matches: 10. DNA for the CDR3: TGTGCCAGCAGTGAAAGGGCGGGAGCGGGGGCATCCTACGAGCAGTACTTC. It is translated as CASSERAGAGASYEQYF.

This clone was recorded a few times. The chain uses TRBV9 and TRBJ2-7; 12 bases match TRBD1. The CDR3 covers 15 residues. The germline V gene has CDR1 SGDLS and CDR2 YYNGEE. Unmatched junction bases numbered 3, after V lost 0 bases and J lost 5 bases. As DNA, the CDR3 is TGTGCCAGCAGCGTAGCAGGGACAGGGGGCAACGAGCAGTACTTC. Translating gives CASSVAGTGGNEQYF.

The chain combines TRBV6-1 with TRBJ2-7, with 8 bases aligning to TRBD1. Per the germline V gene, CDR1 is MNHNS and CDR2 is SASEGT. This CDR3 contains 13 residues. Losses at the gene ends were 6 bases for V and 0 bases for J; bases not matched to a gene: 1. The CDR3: CASRGQGSYEQYF. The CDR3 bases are TGTGCCAGCAGAGGACAGGGCTCCTACGAGCAGTACTTC.

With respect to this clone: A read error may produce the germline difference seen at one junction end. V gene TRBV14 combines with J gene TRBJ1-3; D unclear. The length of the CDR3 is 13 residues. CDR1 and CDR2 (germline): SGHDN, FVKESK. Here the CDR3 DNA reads TGTGCCAGCAGCCAATTTTCTGTAAACACCATATATTTT. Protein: CASSQFSVNTIYF. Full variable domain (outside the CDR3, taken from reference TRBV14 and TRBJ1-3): EAGVTQFPSHSVIEKGQTVTLRCDPISGHDNLYWYRRVMGKEIKFLLHFVKESKQDESGMPNNRFLAERTGGTYSTLKVQPAELEDSGVYFCASSQFSVNTIYFGEGSWLTVV.

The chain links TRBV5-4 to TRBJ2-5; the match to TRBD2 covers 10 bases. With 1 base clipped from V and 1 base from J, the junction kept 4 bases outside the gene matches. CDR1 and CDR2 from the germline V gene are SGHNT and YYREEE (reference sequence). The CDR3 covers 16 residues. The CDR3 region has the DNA TGTGCCAGCAGCTTGACGGGACTAGCGTTCCAAGAGACCCAGTACTTC. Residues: CASSLTGLAFQETQYF.

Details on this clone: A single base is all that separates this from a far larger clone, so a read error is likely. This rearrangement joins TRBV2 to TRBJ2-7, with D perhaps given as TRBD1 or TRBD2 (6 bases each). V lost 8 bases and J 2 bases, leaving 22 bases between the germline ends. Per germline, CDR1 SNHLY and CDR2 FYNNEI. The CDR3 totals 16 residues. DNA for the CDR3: TGTGCCAGCGGCCAGGACGAGGGTAGGGGGGCCTACGAGCAGTACTTC. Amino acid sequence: CASGQDEGRGAYEQYF.

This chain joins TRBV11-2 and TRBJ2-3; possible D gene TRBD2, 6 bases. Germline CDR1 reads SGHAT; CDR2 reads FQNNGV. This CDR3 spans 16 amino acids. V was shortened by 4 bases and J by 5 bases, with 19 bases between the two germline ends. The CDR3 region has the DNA TGTGCCAGCAGCTCCGTGAGGGAGGCCGTACGAGATACGCAGTATTTT. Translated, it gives CASSSVREAVRDTQYF.

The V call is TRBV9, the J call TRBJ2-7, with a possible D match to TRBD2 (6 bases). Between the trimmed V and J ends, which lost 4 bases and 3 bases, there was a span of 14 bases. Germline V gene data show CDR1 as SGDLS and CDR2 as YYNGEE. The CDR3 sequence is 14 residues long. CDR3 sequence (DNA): TGTGCCAGCAGCCCGCAAGCGGGCCTCTACGAGCAGTACTTC. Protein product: CASSPQAGLYEQYF.

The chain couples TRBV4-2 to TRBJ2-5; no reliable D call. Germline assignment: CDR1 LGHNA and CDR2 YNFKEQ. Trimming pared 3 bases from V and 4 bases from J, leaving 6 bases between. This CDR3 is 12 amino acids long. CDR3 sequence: CASSQAGETQYF. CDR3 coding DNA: TGTGCCAGCAGCCAGGCTGGAGAGACCCAGTACTTC.